Following are 22 T cell receptor beta chains from one sample sequenced in a study of T cell responses to AZD1222 COVID-19 vaccine. Only in-frame clones appear in the TCRdb table, and some are missing; sequencing was by immunoSEQ multiplex PCR. Of around 130,000 clones in the sample, 80% to 90% were seen once. Sequencing used peripheral blood, obtained on day 0 of AZD1222 vaccination. The receptors stem from an adult in good health.

The V and J genes are TRBV28 and TRBJ2-7; D perhaps matches TRBD1 (5 bases). Trimming took 3 bases from V and 0 from J, leaving 9 bases between them. The CDR3 sequence is 14 residues long. Germline CDR1 MDHEN, CDR2 SYDVKM. CDR3 in amino acids: CASSFGRASYEQYF. The DNA for the CDR3 is TGTGCCAGCAGTTTTGGCAGGGCCTCCTACGAGCAGTACTTC.

For this clone: The sample has other DNA sequences that encode this CDR3 too. This chain connects TRBV29-1 to TRBJ2-7; D unresolved. Germline-derived CDR1 and CDR2 are SQVTM and ANQGSEA. The CDR3 totals 11 residues. V was clipped by 4 bases and J by 4 bases, with 8 bases between them. CDR3 region: CSVVRAYEQYF. CDR3 nucleotides: TGCAGCGTTGTACGGGCTTACGAGCAGTACTTC.

The chain employs TRBV21-1 and TRBJ2-1; TRBD1 reflects the table's D call only, with no check against the DNA. TRBV21-1 is recorded as a pseudogene. CDR3 length equals 16 residues. This chain's CDR3 is CASSKAGQGWYNEQFF. The CDR3 DNA sequence: TGTGCCAGCAGCAAAGCAGGACAGGGGTGGTACAATGAGCAGTTCTTC.

The rearrangement joins TRBV2 to TRBJ2-1; TRBD1 might be the D (6 bases). Trimming removed 5 bases at V and 4 bases at J, with 18 bases between. This CDR3 is built from 16 residues. Germline CDR1 SNHLY, CDR2 FYNNEI. The chain's CDR3 is CASSKHDRRLYNEQFF. CDR3 sequence (DNA): TGTGCCAGCAGTAAACACGACAGGCGTTTATACAATGAGCAGTTCTTC.

The chain employs TRBV6-1 and TRBJ2-7; 10 bases agree with TRBD1. Per germline, CDR1 MNHNS and CDR2 SASEGT. The J segment lost 4 bases and the V segment lost 0 bases, leaving 3 bases of the junction unmatched. CDR3 length equals 15 residues. In nucleotides, the CDR3 is TGTGCCAGCAGTGAAGCGGGGACAGGGGCTTACGAGCAGTACTTC. As protein: CASSEAGTGAYEQYF.

The chain employs TRBV7-2 and TRBJ1-3; unclear D gene. Germline V gene sequence: CDR1 SGHTA, CDR2 FQGNSA. CDR3 length: 14 residues. V was shortened by 2 bases and J by 6 bases, with 11 bases between the two germline ends. This CDR3 reads CASSLTGPLNTIYF. In DNA form, the CDR3 reads TGTGCCAGCAGCTTAACTGGCCCCTTAAACACCATATATTTT.

This clone was seen just once. The chain is built from TRBV18 and TRBJ2-6; possibly TRBD2 for D (6 bases). The germline V gene encodes CDR1 KGHSH and CDR2 LQKENI. The CDR3 sequence is 15 residues long. V lost 8 bases to trimming and J lost 3 bases, with 14 bases between them. CDR3 amino acids: CASLDGSLGANVLTF. The CDR3 coding sequence is TGTGCCAGCCTGGACGGGAGCCTTGGGGCCAACGTCCTGACTTTC. The full variable domain, rest sourced from reference TRBV18 and TRBJ2-6, is NAGVMQNPRHLVRRRGQEARLRCSPMKGHSHVYWYRQLPEEGLKFMVYLQKENIIDESGMPKERFSAEFPKEGPSILRIQQVVRGDSAAYFCASLDGSLGANVLTFGAGSRLTVL.

Regarding this clone: In the same sample, other DNA sequences code for this CDR3. This sequence joins TRBV5-1 and TRBJ2-1; 7 nucleotides line up with TRBD1. The V gene's germline CDR1 is SGHRS and CDR2 YFSETQ. The CDR3 covers 15 residues. V shed 0 bases, J shed 0 bases, and the junction held 0 bases outside the gene matches. CDR3 residues: CASSLGQGSYNEQFF. DNA for the CDR3: TGCGCCAGCAGCTTGGGACAGGGCTCCTACAATGAGCAGTTCTTC. The full variable domain, completed using reference TRBV5-1 and TRBJ2-1, is KAGVTQTPRYLIKTRGQQVTLSCSPISGHRSVSWYQQTPGQGLQFLFEYFSETQRNKGNFPGRFSGRQFSNSRSEMNVSTLELGDSALYLCASSLGQGSYNEQFFGPGTRLTVL.

V and J are TRBV19 and TRBJ1-2; 9 nucleotides match TRBD1. V shed 3 bases, J shed 5 bases, and the junction held 7 bases outside the gene matches. Germline V gene sequence: CDR1 LNHDA, CDR2 SQIVND (reference sequence). The CDR3 is made up of 15 amino acids. CDR3 sequence: CASSIGDRADYGYTF. The CDR3 DNA reads as TGTGCCAGTAGTATCGGGGACAGGGCGGATTATGGCTACACCTTC.

The rearrangement links TRBV4-2 to TRBJ1-2, with 8 nucleotides matching TRBD1. The V gene's germline CDR1 is LGHNA and CDR2 YNFKEQ. The V and J ends lost 3 bases and 3 bases, in that order; junction bases with no gene match: 9. The CDR3 length is 16 residues. As DNA, the CDR3 is TGTGCCAGCAGCCAGGGGGTAGGGACAGGCGACTATGGCTACACCTTC. This encodes CASSQGVGTGDYGYTF.

This rearrangement joins TRBV6-5 to TRBJ2-2, with 10 bases aligning to TRBD1. The CDR3 consists of 15 residues. Trimming at V came to 6 bases and at J to 4 bases, leaving 5 bases not matched to a gene. The germline gives CDR1 MNHEY, CDR2 SVGAGI. The CDR3 spells CASRSGTGATGELFF. In DNA, the CDR3 is TGTGCCAGCAGAAGCGGGACAGGGGCCACCGGGGAGCTGTTTTTT.

The chain joins TRBV24-1 to TRBJ1-5; possible D gene TRBD1, 5 bases. V dropped 4 bases and J dropped 2 bases, with 8 bases sitting between them. Germline lookup yields CDR1 KGHDR and CDR2 SFDVKD. The CDR3 runs 14 residues. CDR3 sequence (DNA): TGTGCCACCAGTGACAGGGTAGGCAATCAGCCCCAGCATTTT. Translation gives CATSDRVGNQPQHF.

The genes are TRBV29-1 and TRBJ1-4; no firm D call. The germline gives CDR1 SQVTM, CDR2 ANQGSEA. V gave up 7 bases and J gave up 8 bases, with 26 bases separating them. The CDR3 covers 16 residues. In nucleotides, the CDR3 is TGCAGCGGGGGAGGACGGACGATCCATTTGGGGGAAAAACTGTTTTTT. Translated, it gives CSGGGRTIHLGEKLFF.

The CDR3 sequence: CASNRGTEIIRALHF. CDR3 DNA sequence: TGTGCCAGCAACAGGGGGACGGAAATAATTCGGGCCCTCCACTTT. The gene calls are TRBV6-6 and TRBJ1-6; 8 nucleotides match TRBD1. CDR1 is MNHNY and CDR2 is SVGAGI in the germline V gene (reference sequence). The CDR3 totals 15 residues. Trimming cost V 7 bases and J 14 bases; bases outside gene matches: 16.

The genes are TRBV5-1 and TRBJ2-7, with D perhaps being TRBD1 or TRBD2 (5 bases each). The V gene's germline CDR1 is SGHRS and CDR2 YFSETQ. V shed 4 bases and J shed 2 bases, with 7 bases lying between them. The CDR3 extends over 12 amino acids. The CDR3 reads CASSRGPYEQYF. CDR3 DNA: TGCGCCAGCAGCCGGGGCCCCTACGAGCAGTACTTC.

The rearrangement joins TRBV11-3 to TRBJ2-1; D gene uncertain. The V and J ends lost 2 bases and 0 bases respectively, with 11 bases between them. Germline V gene sequence: CDR1 SGHNT, CDR2 YENEEA. The CDR3 is made up of 16 amino acids. The CDR3 region is CASSLMGQTSYNEQFF. The CDR3 nucleotides read TGTGCCAGCAGCTTAATGGGTCAAACCTCCTACAATGAGCAGTTCTTC.

The V call is TRBV11-3, the J call TRBJ2-7, with a possible D match to TRBD1 (6 bases). The CDR3 totals 14 residues. Germline assignment: CDR1 SGHNT and CDR2 YENEEA. V shed 3 bases and J shed 5 bases, with 14 bases lying between them. CDR3 in amino acids: CASSFGPGVNEQYF. Written as DNA, the CDR3 is TGTGCCAGCAGCTTTGGTCCAGGGGTCAACGAGCAGTACTTC.

This chain joins TRBV4-2 and TRBJ1-2; D is ambiguous. V was pared by 0 bases and J by 8 bases, with 19 bases between. The CDR3 is 16 residues long. Germline assignment: CDR1 LGHNA and CDR2 YNFKEQ. CDR3: CASSQDLRNYERGYTF. The CDR3 DNA sequence: TGTGCCAGCAGCCAAGATCTAAGGAACTATGAGCGGGGCTACACCTTC.

The rearrangement links TRBV19 to TRBJ1-3, with a possible D match to TRBD1 (6 bases). This CDR3 comprises 15 residues. Per the germline V gene, CDR1 is LNHDA and CDR2 is SQIVND (reference sequence). With 4 bases removed from V and 3 bases from J, the gap between germline ends came to 13 bases. CDR3 residues: CASSSLGASGNTIYF. CDR3 DNA sequence: TGTGCCAGTAGTAGCCTGGGGGCCAGTGGAAACACCATATATTTT.

The chain uses TRBV15 and TRBJ2-1; D might be TRBD1 or TRBD2, each matching 7 bases. This CDR3 is built from 15 residues. CDR1 and CDR2 (germline): LNHNV, YYDKDF (reference sequence). With 8 bases removed from V and 8 bases from J, the gap between germline ends came to 22 bases. CDR3 in DNA: TGTGCCACCGGAGAAAGGGCAGGGGGAGGGGATGAGCAGTTCTTC. It is translated as CATGERAGGGDEQFF. The full variable domain, its missing parts supplied by reference TRBV15 and TRBJ2-1, is DAMVIQNPRYQVTQFGKPVTLSCSQTLNHNVMYWYQQKSSQAPKLLFHYYDKDFNNEADTPDNFQSRRPNTSFCFLDIRSPGLGDTAMYLCATGERAGGGDEQFFGPGTRLTVL.

This clone was observed a single time. The chain recombines TRBV27 with TRBJ2-1; 10 bases fit TRBD2. This CDR3 comprises 16 residues. The V gene's germline CDR1 is MNHEY and CDR2 SMNVEV (reference sequence). The junction had 12 bases not matched to a gene; V was cut back by 7 bases and J by 6 bases. In DNA, the CDR3 is TGTGCCAGCACTGAAGCGGGACTAGCGAGTAGCAATGAGCAGTTCTTC. Its protein is CASTEAGLASSNEQFF.

CDR3 sequence (DNA): TGTGCCAGCAGCTTAGCGACAGGCACTGAAGCTTTCTTT. Translated: CASSLATGTEAFF. The V call is TRBV7-6, the J call TRBJ1-1; possibly TRBD1 for D (6 bases). The length of the CDR3 is 13 residues. CDR1 is SGHVS, CDR2 FNYEAQ, per germline. V was trimmed by 0 bases and J by 4 bases, leaving 6 bases between them.